The T cell receptor (beta chain) under discussion was sequenced for a study of blood T cell repertoires in COVID-19. Study as a whole: The samples span acute and convalescent COVID-19 from the United States, Italy and Spain.

This table comes from immunoSEQ multiplex PCR, and its TCRdb copy is limited to in-frame clones, with some not included. In the table there are 50,000 to 65,000 clones, roughly two thirds of which are singletons. Participants came from about two dozen US areas, aged roughly 18 to 90 years. Participants reported their clinical history, and cohort assignment relied on those reports. The CDR3 is 17 residues long. Germline values: CDR1 SGHRS, CDR2 YFSETQ. Trimming removed 0 bases from V and 6 bases from J; junction bases left unmatched: 12. This sequence originates from a woman between 55 and 75 years old who had been exposed to COVID-19. The sample taken for sequencing was PBMCs or T cells enriched from blood (not recorded which). This chain uses TRBV5-1 with TRBJ2-7, with 10 positions matching TRBD1. The CDR3 DNA sequence: TGCGCCAGCAGCTTGGGGTTATCTTTGGGACAGGGGATCGAGCAGTACTTC. Encoded protein: CASSLGLSLGQGIEQYF.